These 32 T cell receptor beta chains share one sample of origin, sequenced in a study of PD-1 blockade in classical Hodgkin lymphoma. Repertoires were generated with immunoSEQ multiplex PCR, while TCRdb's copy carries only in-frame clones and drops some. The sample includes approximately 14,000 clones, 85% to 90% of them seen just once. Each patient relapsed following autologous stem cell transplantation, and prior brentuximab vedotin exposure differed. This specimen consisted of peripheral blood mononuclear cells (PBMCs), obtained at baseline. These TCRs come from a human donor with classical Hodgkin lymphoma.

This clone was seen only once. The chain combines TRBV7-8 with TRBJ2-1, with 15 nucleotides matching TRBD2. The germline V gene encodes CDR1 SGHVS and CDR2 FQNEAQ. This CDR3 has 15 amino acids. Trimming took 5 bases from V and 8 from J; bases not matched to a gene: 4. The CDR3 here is CASSPGTSGRHEQFF. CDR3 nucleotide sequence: TGTGCCAGCAGCCCCGGGACTAGCGGGAGGCATGAGCAGTTCTTC.

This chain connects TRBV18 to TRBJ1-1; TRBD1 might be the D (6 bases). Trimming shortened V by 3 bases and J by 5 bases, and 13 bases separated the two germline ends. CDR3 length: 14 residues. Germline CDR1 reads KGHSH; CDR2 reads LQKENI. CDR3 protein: CASSPLPQGTEAFF. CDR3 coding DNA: TGTGCCAGCTCACCCCTACCCCAGGGGACTGAAGCTTTCTTT.

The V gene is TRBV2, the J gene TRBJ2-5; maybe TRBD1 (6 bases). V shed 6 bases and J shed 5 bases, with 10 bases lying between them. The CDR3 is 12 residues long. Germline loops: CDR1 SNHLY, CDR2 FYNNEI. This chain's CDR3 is CASSRGAETQYF. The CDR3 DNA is TGTGCCAGCAGCAGGGGCGCGGAGACCCAGTACTTC.

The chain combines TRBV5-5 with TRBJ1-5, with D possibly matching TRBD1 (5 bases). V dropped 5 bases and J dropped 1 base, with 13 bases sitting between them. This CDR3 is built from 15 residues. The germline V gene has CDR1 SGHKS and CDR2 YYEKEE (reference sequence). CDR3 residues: CASSLQGRSNQPQHF. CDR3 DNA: TGTGCCAGCAGTCTGCAGGGCCGAAGCAATCAGCCCCAGCATTTT.

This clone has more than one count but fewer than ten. CDR3 residues: CATREGSSYEQYF. DNA of the CDR3: TGTGCCACCCGAGAGGGGAGCTCCTACGAGCAGTACTTC. The rearrangement joins TRBV7-2 to TRBJ2-7; D may match TRBD1 or TRBD2 (5 bases each). This CDR3 comprises 13 residues. Trimming removed 10 bases at V and 0 bases at J, with 13 bases between. Germline CDR1 is SGHTA and CDR2 is FQGNSA.

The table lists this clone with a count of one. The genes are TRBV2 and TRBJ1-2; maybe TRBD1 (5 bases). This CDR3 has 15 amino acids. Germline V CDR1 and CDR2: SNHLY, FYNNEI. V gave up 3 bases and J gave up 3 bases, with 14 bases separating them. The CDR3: CASSDQGGGDYGYTF. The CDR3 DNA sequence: TGTGCCAGCAGTGATCAAGGAGGAGGGGACTATGGCTACACCTTC.

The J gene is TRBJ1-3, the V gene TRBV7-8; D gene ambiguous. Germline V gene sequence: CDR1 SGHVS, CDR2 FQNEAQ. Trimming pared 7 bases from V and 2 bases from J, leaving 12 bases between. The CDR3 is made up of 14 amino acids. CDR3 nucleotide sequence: TGTGCCAGCAACCCCGGTGCAGCTGGAAACACCATATATTTT. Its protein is CASNPGAAGNTIYF.

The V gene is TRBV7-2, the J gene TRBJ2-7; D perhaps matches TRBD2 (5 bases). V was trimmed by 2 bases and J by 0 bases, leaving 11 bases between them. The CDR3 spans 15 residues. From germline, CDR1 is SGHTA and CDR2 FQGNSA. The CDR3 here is CASSLIAEGSYEQYF. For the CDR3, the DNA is TGTGCCAGCAGCTTAATCGCCGAGGGCTCCTACGAGCAGTACTTC.

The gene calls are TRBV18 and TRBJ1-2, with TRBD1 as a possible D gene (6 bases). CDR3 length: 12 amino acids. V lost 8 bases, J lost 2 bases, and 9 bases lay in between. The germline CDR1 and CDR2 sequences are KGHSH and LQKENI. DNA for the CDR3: TGTGCCAGCCGGCAGGGGAACTATGGCTACACCTTC. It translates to CASRQGNYGYTF.

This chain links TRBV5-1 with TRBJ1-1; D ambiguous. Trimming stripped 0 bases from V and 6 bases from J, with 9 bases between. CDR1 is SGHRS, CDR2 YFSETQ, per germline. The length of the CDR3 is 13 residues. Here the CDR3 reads CASSLDIDAEAFF. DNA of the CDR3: TGCGCCAGCAGCTTGGACATTGACGCTGAAGCTTTCTTT.

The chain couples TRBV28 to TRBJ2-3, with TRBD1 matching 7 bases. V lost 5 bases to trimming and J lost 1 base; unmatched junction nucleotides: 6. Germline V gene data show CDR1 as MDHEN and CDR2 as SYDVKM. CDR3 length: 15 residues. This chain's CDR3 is CASSNRDSGTDTQYF. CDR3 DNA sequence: TGTGCCAGCAGTAACCGGGACAGCGGCACAGATACGCAGTATTTT.

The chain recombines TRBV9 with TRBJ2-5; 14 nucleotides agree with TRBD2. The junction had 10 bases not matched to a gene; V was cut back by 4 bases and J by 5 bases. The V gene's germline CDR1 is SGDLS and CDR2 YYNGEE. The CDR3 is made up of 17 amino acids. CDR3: CASSPGLAGGVSETQYF. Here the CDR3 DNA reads TGTGCCAGCAGCCCCGGACTAGCGGGAGGTGTCAGCGAGACCCAGTACTTC.

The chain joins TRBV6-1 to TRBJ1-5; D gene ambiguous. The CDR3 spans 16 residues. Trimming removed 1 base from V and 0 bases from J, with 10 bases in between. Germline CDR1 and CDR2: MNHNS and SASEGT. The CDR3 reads CASSEGARNSNQPQHF. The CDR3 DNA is TGTGCCAGCAGTGAAGGGGCCAGAAATAGCAATCAGCCCCAGCATTTT.

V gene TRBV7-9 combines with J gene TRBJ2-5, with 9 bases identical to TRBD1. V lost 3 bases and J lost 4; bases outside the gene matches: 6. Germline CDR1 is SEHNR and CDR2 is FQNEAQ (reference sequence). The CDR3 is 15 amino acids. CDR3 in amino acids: CASSLGLDRGETQYF. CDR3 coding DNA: TGTGCCAGCAGCTTGGGATTGGACAGGGGAGAGACCCAGTACTTC.

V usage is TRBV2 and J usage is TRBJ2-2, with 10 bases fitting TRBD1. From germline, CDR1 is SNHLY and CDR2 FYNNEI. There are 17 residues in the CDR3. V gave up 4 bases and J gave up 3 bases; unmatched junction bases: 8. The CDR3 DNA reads TGTGCCAGCAGTGTGGGGTGGGGACAGGGGTACACCGGGGAGCTGTTTTTT. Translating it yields CASSVGWGQGYTGELFF.

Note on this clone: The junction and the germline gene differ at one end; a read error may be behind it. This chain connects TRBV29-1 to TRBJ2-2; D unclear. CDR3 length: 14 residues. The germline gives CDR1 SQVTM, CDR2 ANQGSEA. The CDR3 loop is CSVEGFANTGELFF. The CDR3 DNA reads TGCAGCGTCGAAGGATTCGCGAACACCGGGGAGCTGTTTTTT.

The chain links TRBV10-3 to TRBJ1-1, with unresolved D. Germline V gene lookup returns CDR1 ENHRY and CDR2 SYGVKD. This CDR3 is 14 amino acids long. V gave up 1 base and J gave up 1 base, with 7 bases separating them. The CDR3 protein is CAISEFGSNTEAFF. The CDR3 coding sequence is TGTGCCATCAGTGAGTTCGGGTCGAACACTGAAGCTTTCTTT.

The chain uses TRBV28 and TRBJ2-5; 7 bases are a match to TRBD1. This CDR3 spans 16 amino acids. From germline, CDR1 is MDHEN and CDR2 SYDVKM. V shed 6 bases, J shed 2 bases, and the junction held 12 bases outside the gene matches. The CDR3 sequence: CASSLFLGTAQETQYF. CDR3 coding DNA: TGTGCCAGCAGCCTTTTTCTTGGGACAGCTCAAGAGACCCAGTACTTC. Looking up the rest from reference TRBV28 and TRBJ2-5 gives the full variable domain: DVKVTQSSRYLVKRTGEKVFLECVQDMDHENMFWYRQDPGLGLRLIYFSYDVKMKEKGDIPEGYSVSREKKERFSLILESASTNQTSMYLCASSLFLGTAQETQYFGPGTRLLVL.

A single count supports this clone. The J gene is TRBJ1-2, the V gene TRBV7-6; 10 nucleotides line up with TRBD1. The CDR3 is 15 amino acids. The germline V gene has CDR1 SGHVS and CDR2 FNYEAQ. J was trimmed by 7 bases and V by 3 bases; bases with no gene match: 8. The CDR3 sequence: CASSLGTGAAGGYTF. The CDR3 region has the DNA TGTGCCAGCAGCTTGGGGACAGGGGCTGCGGGTGGCTACACCTTC.

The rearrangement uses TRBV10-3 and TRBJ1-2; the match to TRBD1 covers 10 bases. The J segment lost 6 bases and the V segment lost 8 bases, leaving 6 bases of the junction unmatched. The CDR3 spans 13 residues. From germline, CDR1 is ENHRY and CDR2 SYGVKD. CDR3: CAIDRDRGDGYTF. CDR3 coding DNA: TGTGCCATCGACCGGGACAGGGGCGATGGCTACACCTTC.

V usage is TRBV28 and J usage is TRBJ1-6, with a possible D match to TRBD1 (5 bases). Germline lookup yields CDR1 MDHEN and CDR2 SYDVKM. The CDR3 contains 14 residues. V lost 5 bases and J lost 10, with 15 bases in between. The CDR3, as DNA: TGTGCCAGCAGTCCGACAGTTGTTTCCTCACCCCTCCACTTT. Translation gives CASSPTVVSSPLHF.

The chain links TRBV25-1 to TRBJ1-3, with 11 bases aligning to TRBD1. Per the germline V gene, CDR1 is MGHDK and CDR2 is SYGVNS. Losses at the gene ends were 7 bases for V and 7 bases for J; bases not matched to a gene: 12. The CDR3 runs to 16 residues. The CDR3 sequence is CASTERTGGAKNTIYF. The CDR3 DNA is TGTGCCAGCACCGAACGGACAGGGGGCGCGAAGAACACCATATATTTT.

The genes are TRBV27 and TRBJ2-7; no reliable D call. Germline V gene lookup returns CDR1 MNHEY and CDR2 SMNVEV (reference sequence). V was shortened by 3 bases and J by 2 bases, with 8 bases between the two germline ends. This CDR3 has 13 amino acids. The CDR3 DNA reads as TGTGCCAGCAGTTTTTCTCTGACCTACGAGCAGTACTTC. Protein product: CASSFSLTYEQYF.

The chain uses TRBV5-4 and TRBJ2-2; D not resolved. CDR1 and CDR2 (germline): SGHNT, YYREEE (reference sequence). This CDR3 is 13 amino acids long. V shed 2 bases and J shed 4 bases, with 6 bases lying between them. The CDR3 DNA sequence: TGTGCCAGCAGCTTCCGAGGCACCGGGGAGCTGTTTTTT. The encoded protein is CASSFRGTGELFF.

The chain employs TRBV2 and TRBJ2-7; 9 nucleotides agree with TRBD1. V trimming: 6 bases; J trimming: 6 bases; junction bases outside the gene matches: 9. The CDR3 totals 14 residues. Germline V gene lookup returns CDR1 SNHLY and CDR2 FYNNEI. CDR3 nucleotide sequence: TGTGCCAGCAGGCCGGGACAGGGTGCCGGCGAGCAGTACTTC. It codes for CASRPGQGAGEQYF.

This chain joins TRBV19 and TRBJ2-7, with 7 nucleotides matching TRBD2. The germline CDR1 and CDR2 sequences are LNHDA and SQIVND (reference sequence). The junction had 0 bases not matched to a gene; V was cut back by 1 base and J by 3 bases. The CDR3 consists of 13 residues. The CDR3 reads CASSIASGYEQYF. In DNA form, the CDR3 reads TGTGCCAGTAGTATAGCTAGCGGCTACGAGCAGTACTTC.

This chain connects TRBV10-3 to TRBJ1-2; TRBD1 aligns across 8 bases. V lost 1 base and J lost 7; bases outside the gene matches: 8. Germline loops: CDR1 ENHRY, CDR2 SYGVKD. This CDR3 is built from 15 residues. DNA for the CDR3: TGTGCCATCAGTGAGTTTCCGACAGGGGCGGGTGGCTACACCTTC. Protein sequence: CAISEFPTGAGGYTF.

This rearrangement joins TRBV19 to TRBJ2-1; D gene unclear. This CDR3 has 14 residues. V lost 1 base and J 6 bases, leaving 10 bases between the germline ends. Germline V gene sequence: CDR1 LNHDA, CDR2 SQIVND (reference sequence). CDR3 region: CASSIGAGVNEQFF. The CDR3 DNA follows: TGTGCCAGTAGTATAGGGGCCGGCGTCAATGAGCAGTTCTTC. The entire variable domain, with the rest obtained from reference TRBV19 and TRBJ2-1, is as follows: DGGITQSPKYLFRKEGQNVTLSCEQNLNHDAMYWYRQDPGQGLRLIYYSQIVNDFQKGDIAEGYSVSREKKESFPLTVTSAQKNPTAFYLCASSIGAGVNEQFFGPGTRLTVL.

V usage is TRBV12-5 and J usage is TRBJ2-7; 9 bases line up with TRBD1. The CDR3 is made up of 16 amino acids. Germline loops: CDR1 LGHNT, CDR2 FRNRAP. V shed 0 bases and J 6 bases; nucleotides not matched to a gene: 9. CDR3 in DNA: TGTGCTAGTGGTTTGGTACGGACAGGGGTATTAGGCGAGCAGTACTTC. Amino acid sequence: CASGLVRTGVLGEQYF. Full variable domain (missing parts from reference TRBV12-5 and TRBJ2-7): DARVTQTPRHKVTEMGQEVTMRCQPILGHNTVFWYRQTMMQGLELLAYFRNRAPLDDSGMPKDRFSAEMPDATLATLKIQPSEPRDSAVYFCASGLVRTGVLGEQYFGPGTRLTVT.

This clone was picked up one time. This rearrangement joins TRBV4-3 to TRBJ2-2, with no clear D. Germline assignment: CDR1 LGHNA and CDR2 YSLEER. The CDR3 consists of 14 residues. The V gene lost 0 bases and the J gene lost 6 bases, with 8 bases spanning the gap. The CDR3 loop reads CASSQDLEPGELFF. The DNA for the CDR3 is TGCGCCAGCAGCCAAGATCTGGAGCCCGGGGAGCTGTTTTTT.

The DNA of the CDR3 is TGTGCCAGCAGCCCCGACGACAGGGAGAACACCGGGGAGCTGTTTTTT. It specifies CASSPDDRENTGELFF. This chain uses TRBV5-6 with TRBJ2-2; 7 nucleotides align to TRBD1. From germline, CDR1 is SGHDT and CDR2 YYEEEE. V lost 4 bases, J lost 1 base, and 7 bases stayed unmatched. The CDR3 spans 16 residues.

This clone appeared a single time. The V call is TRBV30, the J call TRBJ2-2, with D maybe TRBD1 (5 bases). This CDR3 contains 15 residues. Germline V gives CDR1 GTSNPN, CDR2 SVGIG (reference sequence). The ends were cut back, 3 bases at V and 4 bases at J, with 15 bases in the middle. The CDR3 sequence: CAWRGVTFSTGELFF. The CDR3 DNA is TGTGCCTGGAGAGGGGTGACTTTTTCCACCGGGGAGCTGTTTTTT.